Sequencing of this T cell receptor (beta chain) was carried out in a study of OX40 agonist ivuxolimab in advanced cancers. Overall study: Ivuxolimab, an agonist antibody against OX40 (CD134), was given to patients. Two patients with cutaneous melanoma and one with hepatocellular carcinoma, three in total, showed partial responses. Study-wide results and limits: The antigen specificity of the peripheral T cells (those that were expanded) was not determined. Blood T cells, both CD4+ and CD8+, expanded clonally by week 6 at 0.1 to 3.0 mg/kg.

Trimming removed 3 bases from V and 0 bases from J, with 3 bases in between. In germline, CDR1 is SGHTA, CDR2 FQGNSA. This CDR3 region has 13 residues. Produced via immunoSEQ multiplex PCR; TCRdb's table is partial and in-frame only. This table holds about 60,000 clones, roughly nine tenths found once. With regard to this clone: Its antigen remains unknown.

This chain joins TRBV7-2 and TRBJ1-5; D is uncertain. Source: CD4+ or CD8+ T cells sorted from blood, taken in a trial of the OX40 agonist ivuxolimab. This sequence was found in an adult with an advanced solid tumor such as melanoma, head and neck, liver or kidney cancer. The CDR3: CASSFHSNQPQHF. The CDR3 region has the DNA TGTGCCAGCAGCTTCCATAGCAATCAGCCCCAGCATTTT.